The TCR beta chain under discussion was sequenced for a study of T cell repertoires in cytomegalovirus infection. For the study at large: The authors used CMV epitopes that were HLA-C-restricted (recently identified) and HLA-B-restricted (well studied). Both CMV infection and a matching HLA type were indicated by public TCR beta signatures. Study-wide findings and caveats: Dominating the ex vivo response were HLA-C-restricted CMV-specific TCR beta clonotypes.

TCRdb processed the reads anew with MiXCR; each CDR3 protein has one entry. This sample yields 310,000 or so distinct CDR3 sequences, of which approximately 25% are seen a single time; about an eighth belongs to the top ten. There are 15 residues in the CDR3. Germline CDR1 MDHEN, CDR2 SYDVKM. Trimming pared 3 bases from V and 0 bases from J, leaving 11 bases between. In this sample, this clonotype turned up a few times. Its antigen remains unidentified. The chain has TRBV28 and TRBJ2-5; TRBD1 or TRBD2 may be the D gene (5 bases each). Sequencing used cultured PBMCs, obtained from culture after CMV antigen stimulation. This sequence was found in a human donor in good health (CMV status not recorded). Some clones in this sample may be carry-over from other donors' samples. The CDR3 region has the DNA TGTGCCAGCAGTTTTGAGGGGCGCAACCAAGAGACCCAGTACTTC. Its protein is CASSFEGRNQETQYF.